This T cell receptor (beta chain) is drawn from a study of blood T cell repertoires in COVID-19 (dated by TCRdb to the early 2020s). General notes on the study: The collaborator samples originated in the United States, Italy and Spain and spanned the acute and convalescent phases of COVID-19. The material from the prospective study consisted of cDNA or gDNA derived from T cells, B-cell-depleted T cells, or PBMCs. The dataset comprised deeply sampled blood TCRbeta repertoires from subjects exposed to, actively infected with, or recovered from COVID-19. The repertoires were released in a freely available public database meant as a resource for research on the immune response to SARS-CoV-2. The samples were drawn from the first 160 participants of the ongoing ImmuneRACE study and from 1,254 subjects provided by 6 global collaborators. The sample metadata nearly always contained a de-identified subject ID, COVID-19 status, age in years and sex. Where available, HLA class I and class II types were obtained from metadata supplied by the sample provider rather than from assay-based typing. The paper as a whole reports these results and caveats: The amount of clinical and demographic metadata varied by source and participant and was provided uncurated.

Note on this clone: The antigen it recognizes is unknown. Base qualities are not recorded, but no much larger clone differs from it by a single base.

TCRbeta CDR3 regions were amplified from genomic DNA using the immunoSEQ Assay, a bias-controlled multiplex PCR. From the authors' description of their analysis: Within the assay, amplification of reference gene primers was used to estimate how many nucleated cells each sample contained. To quantify the absolute abundance of each unique TCRbeta CDR3 rearrangement, sequence reads were collapsed and filtered. For each sample, productive Simpson clonality was calculated by taking the square root of Simpson's diversity index across productive rearrangements. Entries here come from immuneACCESS through TCRdb and include only in-frame sequences with V and J called. Some clones fail to appear in such tables; in the studies checked, an unresolved V gene covers under half of the shortfall, and the cause of the remainder is unknown. V and J calls and clone size are copied from that table; D and trimming were computed from the DNA. The sample includes about 200,000 clones, with over 75% observed a single time. In total, the top ten clones hold about 7.2% of the sample.

According to the germline V gene, CDR1 reads SGHRS and CDR2 reads YFSETQ. Inclusive of the bounding cysteine and phenylalanine, the CDR3 is 15 residues long. CDR3 DNA only is kept here, 45 bases in frame from base 1. V and J lose 3 bases and 1 base, and a span of 10 bases separates them. Enrolling through a virtual design, the prospective study's participants ranged in age from roughly 18 to 90 years and lived across roughly 24 United States geographic areas. In the prospective study, participants were assigned to cohorts based on the clinical history participants reported in a screening survey and a study questionnaire. In the prospective study, whole blood, serum and a nasopharyngeal or oropharyngeal swab were collected from each participant by mobile phlebotomists. Prospective study participants could optionally give additional blood draws and questionnaires over an approximately 2-month period. Prospective study blood samples were shipped either frozen or at room temperature before DNA extraction.

Sequencing used PBMCs or T cells enriched from blood (not recorded which). The receptor was derived from a woman between 35 and 50 years old with acute COVID-19. The receptor chain draws on TRBV5-1 and TRBJ2-2; D gene: possibly TRBD1, on 6 matching bases. The CDR3 is CASSSGTRNTGELFF. In nucleotides, the sequence is TGCGCCAGCAGCTCCGGGACACGGAACACCGGGGAGCTGTTTTTT. This CDR3, with the reference TRBV5-1 and TRBJ2-2 proteins standing in past its ends, gives the full variable domain KAGVTQTPRYLIKTRGQQVTLSCSPISGHRSVSWYQQTPGQGLQFLFEYFSETQRNKGNFPGRFSGRQFSNSRSEMNVSTLELGDSALYLCASSSGTRNTGELFFGEGSRLTVL.